A selection of T cell receptor beta chains follows, all from one sample in a study of blood T cell repertoires in COVID-19. Here immunoSEQ multiplex PCR was the method, and the copy in TCRdb shows in-frame clones only, minus some. The table includes around 280,000 clones, around four fifths detected once. Material: peripheral blood. The receptors here all came from a woman in her fifties or sixties with active or convalescent COVID-19. The CDR3 runs from the conserved cysteine through the conserved F or W. The order of the fields is J gene, clone size, D gene, V gene, CDR3 protein, CDR3 DNA. The D gene is left open where the match is weak. Only some rows state a clone size, as once, few, many or a class for expanded clones.

j_gene: TRBJ1-5; abundance: once; d_gene: -; v_gene: TRBV6-7; CDR3aa: CASSVSPTDEDSNQPQHF; CDR3nt: TGTGCCAGCAGTGTCAGCCCGACAGACGAGGATAGCAATCAGCCCCAGCATTTT
j_gene: TRBJ1-6; abundance: -; d_gene: -; v_gene: TRBV19; CDR3aa: CASQLYGDSPLHF; CDR3nt: TGTGCCAGCCAACTATATGGCGATTCACCCCTCCACTTT
j_gene: TRBJ2-7; abundance: -; d_gene: TRBD1; v_gene: TRBV3-1/TRBV3-2; CDR3aa: CASSQTGAAQYF; CDR3nt: TGTGCCAGCAGCCAAACAGGGGCGGCGCAGTACTTC
j_gene: TRBJ1-5; abundance: once; d_gene: TRBD1; v_gene: TRBV2; CDR3aa: CASSGTGGARQPQHF; CDR3nt: TGTGCCAGCAGTGGGACAGGGGGCGCAAGGCAGCCCCAGCATTTT
j_gene: TRBJ2-2; abundance: -; d_gene: -; v_gene: TRBV5-1; CDR3aa: CASRPDSNTGELFF; CDR3nt: TGCGCCAGCAGACCGGACAGTAACACCGGGGAGCTGTTTTTT
j_gene: TRBJ1-2; abundance: -; d_gene: -; v_gene: TRBV28; CDR3aa: CASSLIESLHYGYTF; CDR3nt: TGTGCCAGCAGTTTAATAGAGTCCCTTCACTATGGCTACACCTTC
j_gene: TRBJ2-3; abundance: -; d_gene: TRBD2; v_gene: TRBV9; CDR3aa: CASSISGRALTDTQYF; CDR3nt: TGTGCCAGCAGCATTAGCGGGAGGGCCCTCACAGATACGCAGTATTTT
j_gene: TRBJ2-7; abundance: -; d_gene: TRBD2; v_gene: TRBV2; CDR3aa: CASSDPGGAQYF; CDR3nt: TGTGCCAGCAGCGACCCCGGGGGGGCCCAGTACTTC
j_gene: TRBJ2-3; abundance: -; d_gene: -; v_gene: TRBV7-9; CDR3aa: CASSPGWSDAGHTDTQYF; CDR3nt: TGTGCCAGCAGCCCTGGGTGGAGCGACGCAGGGCACACAGATACGCAGTATTTT
j_gene: TRBJ2-2; abundance: few; d_gene: -; v_gene: TRBV7-9; CDR3aa: CASSLSRWGHGELFF; CDR3nt: TGTGCCAGCAGCTTATCACGTTGGGGGCACGGGGAGCTGTTTTTT
j_gene: TRBJ2-7; abundance: -; d_gene: TRBD2; v_gene: TRBV7-2; CDR3aa: CASSPMASGRSHEQYF; CDR3nt: TGTGCCAGCAGTCCCATGGCCAGCGGGAGGTCCCACGAGCAGTACTTC
j_gene: TRBJ2-2; abundance: -; d_gene: -; v_gene: TRBV5-1; CDR3aa: CASSLKRQINTGELFF; CDR3nt: TGCGCCAGCAGCTTAAAGCGCCAGATTAACACCGGGGAGCTGTTTTTT
j_gene: TRBJ1-1; abundance: -; d_gene: -; v_gene: TRBV29-1; CDR3aa: CSVGRAGEYTEAFF; CDR3nt: TGCAGCGTCGGGAGGGCAGGGGAATACACTGAAGCTTTCTTT
j_gene: TRBJ1-2; abundance: few; d_gene: TRBD1; v_gene: TRBV24-1; CDR3aa: CATSDRGTGLDGYTF; CDR3nt: TGTGCCACCAGTGACCGAGGGACAGGCCTCGACGGCTACACCTTC
j_gene: TRBJ1-4; abundance: -; d_gene: -; v_gene: TRBV2; CDR3aa: CASTLRGSSEKLFF; CDR3nt: TGTGCCAGCACGCTCAGGGGCAGCTCTGAAAAACTGTTTTTT
j_gene: TRBJ1-1; abundance: -; d_gene: TRBD1; v_gene: TRBV29-1; CDR3aa: CSDGQGIVEGNTEAFF; CDR3nt: TGCAGCGATGGACAGGGTATTGTGGAAGGGAACACTGAAGCTTTCTTT
j_gene: TRBJ2-1; abundance: -; d_gene: TRBD1; v_gene: TRBV19; CDR3aa: CASRWETGGNEQFF; CDR3nt: TGTGCCAGTAGATGGGAGACAGGGGGCAATGAGCAGTTCTTC
j_gene: TRBJ2-7; abundance: -; d_gene: -; v_gene: TRBV4-1; CDR3aa: CASSQGVQRSSYEQYF; CDR3nt: TGCGCCAGCAGCCAAGGGGTGCAGCGCTCGTCCTACGAGCAGTACTTC
j_gene: TRBJ2-3; abundance: once; d_gene: TRBD1; v_gene: TRBV15; CDR3aa: CATSRDTGAGTDTQYF; CDR3nt: TGTGCCACCAGCAGAGATACAGGGGCGGGCACAGATACGCAGTATTTT
j_gene: TRBJ1-6; abundance: once; d_gene: TRBD1; v_gene: TRBV5-6; CDR3aa: CASNLRTGYNSPLHF; CDR3nt: TGTGCCAGCAACCTTAGGACAGGTTATAATTCACCCCTCCACTTT
j_gene: TRBJ2-1; abundance: -; d_gene: -; v_gene: TRBV21-1; CDR3aa: CASSKVEDRGFTYNEQFF; CDR3nt: TGTGCCAGCAGCAAAGTTGAAGACAGGGGGTTTACCTACAATGAGCAGTTCTTC
j_gene: TRBJ2-2; abundance: -; d_gene: -; v_gene: TRBV21-1; CDR3aa: CASSKAVGEVGGELFF; CDR3nt: TGTGCCAGCAGCAAAGCGGTGGGGGAGGTCGGCGGGGAGCTGTTTTTT
j_gene: TRBJ1-1; abundance: few; d_gene: -; v_gene: TRBV29-1; CDR3aa: CSAAREMNTEAFF; CDR3nt: TGCAGCGCCGCCCGGGAGATGAACACTGAAGCTTTCTTT
j_gene: TRBJ2-1; abundance: -; d_gene: TRBD2; v_gene: TRBV6-5; CDR3aa: CASTLAGGIEQFF; CDR3nt: TGTGCCAGCACTCTAGCGGGGGGCATTGAGCAGTTCTTC
j_gene: TRBJ1-5; abundance: -; d_gene: -; v_gene: TRBV7-9; CDR3aa: CASSPSGGADNQPQHF; CDR3nt: TGTGCCAGCAGCCCGAGCGGGGGCGCCGACAATCAGCCCCAGCATTTT
j_gene: TRBJ2-7; abundance: -; d_gene: TRBD1; v_gene: TRBV6-5; CDR3aa: CASSWDRGYEQYF; CDR3nt: TGTGCCAGCAGTTGGGACAGGGGCTACGAGCAGTACTTC
j_gene: TRBJ2-7; abundance: -; d_gene: TRBD2; v_gene: TRBV7-8; CDR3aa: CASSSGLAGLYEQYF; CDR3nt: TGTGCCAGCAGCTCCGGACTAGCGGGACTCTACGAGCAGTACTTC
j_gene: TRBJ2-5; abundance: -; d_gene: -; v_gene: TRBV12-3/TRBV12-4; CDR3aa: CASSFGRGETQYF; CDR3nt: TGTGCCAGCAGTTTCGGCCGAGGAGAGACCCAGTACTTC
j_gene: TRBJ2-1; abundance: -; d_gene: TRBD2; v_gene: TRBV6-1; CDR3aa: CASSEGAASGMGMNEQFF; CDR3nt: TGTGCCAGCAGTGAAGGGGCGGCTAGCGGGATGGGTATGAATGAGCAGTTCTTC
j_gene: TRBJ2-1; abundance: -; d_gene: -; v_gene: TRBV11-2; CDR3aa: CASSPSWWRASYNEQFF; CDR3nt: TGTGCCAGCAGCCCCAGCTGGTGGCGGGCCTCCTACAATGAGCAGTTCTTC
j_gene: TRBJ1-1; abundance: -; d_gene: -; v_gene: TRBV9; CDR3aa: CASSVTQLNTEAFF; CDR3nt: TGTGCCAGCAGCGTTACTCAACTAAACACTGAAGCTTTCTTT
j_gene: TRBJ2-5; abundance: -; d_gene: -; v_gene: TRBV9; CDR3aa: CASSPGQGLAGETQYF; CDR3nt: TGTGCCAGCAGCCCCGGACAGGGGCTAGCGGGAGAGACCCAGTACTTC
j_gene: TRBJ2-1; abundance: few; d_gene: TRBD2; v_gene: TRBV27; CDR3aa: CASSLSLAGGPGEQFF; CDR3nt: TGTGCCAGCAGTTTATCCCTAGCGGGAGGGCCAGGTGAGCAGTTCTTC
j_gene: TRBJ1-2; abundance: -; d_gene: -; v_gene: TRBV2; CDR3aa: CASSATTVNYGYTF; CDR3nt: TGTGCCAGCAGTGCTACGACTGTAAACTATGGCTACACCTTC
j_gene: TRBJ2-1; abundance: many; d_gene: -; v_gene: TRBV9; CDR3aa: CASSVEDNEQFF; CDR3nt: TGTGCCAGCAGCGTTGAGGACAATGAGCAGTTCTTC
j_gene: TRBJ2-7; abundance: -; d_gene: -; v_gene: TRBV23-1; CDR3aa: CANRLVPYEQYF; CDR3nt: TGCGCCAACCGACTCGTTCCCTACGAGCAGTACTTC
j_gene: TRBJ1-5; abundance: -; d_gene: -; v_gene: TRBV5-1; CDR3aa: CASSAYQGDQPQHF; CDR3nt: TGCGCCAGCAGCGCCTATCAGGGTGATCAGCCCCAGCATTTT
j_gene: TRBJ2-1; abundance: -; d_gene: TRBD2; v_gene: TRBV6-5; CDR3aa: CASSWTSGSYNEQFF; CDR3nt: TGTGCCAGCAGCTGGACTAGCGGTTCCTACAATGAGCAGTTCTTC
j_gene: TRBJ2-7; abundance: -; d_gene: -; v_gene: TRBV21-1; CDR3aa: CASRPHPTGGYEQYF; CDR3nt: TGTGCCAGCAGGCCCCACCCGACAGGGGGCTACGAGCAGTACTTC
j_gene: TRBJ1-4; abundance: -; d_gene: -; v_gene: TRBV14; CDR3aa: CASSRKGGNNEKLFF; CDR3nt: TGTGCCAGCAGCCGCAAAGGGGGAAATAATGAAAAACTGTTTTTT
j_gene: TRBJ2-7; abundance: -; d_gene: TRBD2; v_gene: TRBV6-5; CDR3aa: CASRKRAGGRYEQYF; CDR3nt: TGTGCCAGCAGGAAGAGGGCGGGGGGGAGATACGAGCAGTACTTC
j_gene: TRBJ2-7; abundance: -; d_gene: -; v_gene: TRBV20-1; CDR3aa: CSARDGEEYF; CDR3nt: TGCAGTGCTAGAGACGGAGAGGAGTACTTC
j_gene: TRBJ2-7; abundance: -; d_gene: TRBD2; v_gene: TRBV10-1; CDR3aa: CASSASLAGGRDEQYF; CDR3nt: TGCGCCAGCAGCGCCTCACTAGCGGGAGGGCGCGACGAGCAGTACTTC
j_gene: TRBJ2-1; abundance: -; d_gene: TRBD2; v_gene: TRBV4-1; CDR3aa: CASSHQTSGRAHNEQFF; CDR3nt: TGCGCCAGCAGCCACCAGACTAGCGGGAGGGCCCACAATGAGCAGTTCTTC
j_gene: TRBJ2-7; abundance: -; d_gene: -; v_gene: TRBV21-1; CDR3aa: CASSKDFGSSGRAYEQYF; CDR3nt: TGTGCCAGCAGCAAGGATTTTGGCTCTAGCGGGAGGGCCTACGAGCAGTACTTC
j_gene: TRBJ1-1; abundance: -; d_gene: -; v_gene: TRBV27; CDR3aa: CASSGLPLNTEAFF; CDR3nt: TGTGCCAGCAGTGGACTACCTCTTAACACTGAAGCTTTCTTT
j_gene: TRBJ2-1; abundance: once; d_gene: -; v_gene: TRBV19; CDR3aa: CASTSSGVPSYNEQFF; CDR3nt: TGTGCCAGTACTTCATCAGGGGTACCCTCCTACAATGAGCAGTTCTTC
j_gene: TRBJ1-2; abundance: -; d_gene: TRBD1; v_gene: TRBV19; CDR3aa: CASSKPGQGLARGYTF; CDR3nt: TGTGCCAGTAGTAAACCGGGACAGGGGCTGGCCAGGGGCTACACCTTC
j_gene: TRBJ1-1; abundance: once; d_gene: -; v_gene: TRBV19; CDR3aa: CASRFVGEAFF; CDR3nt: TGTGCCAGTAGATTTGTCGGTGAAGCTTTCTTT
j_gene: TRBJ1-1; abundance: -; d_gene: -; v_gene: TRBV30; CDR3aa: CAWSRRQDTEAFF; CDR3nt: TGTGCCTGGAGCCGAAGACAGGACACTGAAGCTTTCTTT
j_gene: TRBJ1-1; abundance: -; d_gene: TRBD1; v_gene: TRBV3-1/TRBV3-2; CDR3aa: CASSLRDRANTEAFF; CDR3nt: TGTGCCAGCAGCTTAAGGGACAGGGCGAACACTGAAGCTTTCTTT
j_gene: TRBJ2-7; abundance: -; d_gene: -; v_gene: TRBV29-1; CDR3aa: CSVELAAESSYEQYF; CDR3nt: TGCAGCGTTGAGCTTGCGGCAGAAAGCTCCTACGAGCAGTACTTC
j_gene: TRBJ1-4; abundance: -; d_gene: -; v_gene: TRBV7-2; CDR3aa: CASSLGRVREKLFF; CDR3nt: TGTGCCAGCAGCCTCGGCAGGGTGCGTGAAAAACTGTTTTTT
j_gene: TRBJ2-1; abundance: -; d_gene: -; v_gene: TRBV2; CDR3aa: CASRPARVTYNEQFF; CDR3nt: TGTGCCAGCAGACCCGCACGGGTTACCTACAATGAGCAGTTCTTC
j_gene: TRBJ2-6; abundance: few; d_gene: TRBD2; v_gene: TRBV6-2/TRBV6-3; CDR3aa: CASSYLAGPSGANVLTF; CDR3nt: TGTGCCAGCAGTTACCTAGCGGGACCCTCTGGGGCCAACGTCCTGACTTTC